This entry concerns a single TCR beta chain. Germline V gene lookup returns CDR1 MNHEY and CDR2 SVGAGI. CDR3 size: 13 residues. V was clipped by 8 bases and J by 6 bases; unmatched bases: 9. Data came from immunoSEQ multiplex PCR; TCRdb stores just in-frame clones and leaves some out. Of about 9,200 clones in the sample, roughly 90% were seen once. This sample is drawn from a study of T cell repertoires in MIS-A myocarditis. Specimen: thoracic lymph node tissue obtained at autopsy. V and J are TRBV6-5 and TRBJ1-1, with 7 bases that match TRBD1. The receptor was derived from a man aged 18 to 30 with fulminant myocarditis from multisystem inflammatory syndrome in adults (MIS-A) after COVID-19. CDR3 sequence reads: CASFWGRGSEAFF. CDR3 in DNA: TGTGCCAGCTTTTGGGGCAGGGGGTCTGAAGCTTTCTTT.